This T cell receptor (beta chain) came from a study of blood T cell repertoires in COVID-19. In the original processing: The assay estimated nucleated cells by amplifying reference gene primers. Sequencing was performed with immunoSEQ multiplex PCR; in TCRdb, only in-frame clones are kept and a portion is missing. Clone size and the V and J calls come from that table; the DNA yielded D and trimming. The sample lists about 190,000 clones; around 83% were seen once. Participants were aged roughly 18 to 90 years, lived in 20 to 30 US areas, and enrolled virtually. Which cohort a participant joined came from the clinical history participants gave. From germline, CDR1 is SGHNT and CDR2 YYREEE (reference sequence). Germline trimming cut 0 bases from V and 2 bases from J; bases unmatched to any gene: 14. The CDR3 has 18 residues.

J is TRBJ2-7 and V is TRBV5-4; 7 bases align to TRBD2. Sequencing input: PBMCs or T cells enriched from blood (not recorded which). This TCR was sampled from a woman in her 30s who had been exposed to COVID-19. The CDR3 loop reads CASSLVVLGRDLTYEQYF. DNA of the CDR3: TGTGCCAGCAGCTTGGTCGTACTGGGGAGGGACCTAACCTACGAGCAGTACTTC. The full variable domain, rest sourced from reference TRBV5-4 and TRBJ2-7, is ETGVTQSPTHLIKTRGQQVTLRCSSQSGHNTVSWYQQALGQGPQFIFQYYREEENGRGNFPPRFSGLQFPNYSSELNVNALELDDSALYLCASSLVVLGRDLTYEQYFGPGTRLTVT.